This TCR beta chain was observed in a study of cytomegalovirus exposure and HLA in healthy donors (dated by TCRdb to 2016 to 2017). With respect to the entire study: According to an earlier analysis of 550 to 700 of the donors, roughly 180 million T cells yielded some 120 million unique TCR beta sequences and less than 300 Gb of sequence data. Along with the approximately 650-subject first cohort, a separate validation cohort of some 130 different subjects was used. An earlier analysis of 587 of the donors used high-throughput TCR beta sequencing to judge whether each TCR beta V gene segment behaved as functional or pseudogenic. A later genetic analysis used genome-wide SNP genotypes for 398 of the 666 donors, treating that subset as a discovery cohort. HLA typing covered class I and class II loci at four-digit resolution. Donor age, sex, ethnicity and CMV serostatus were compiled together with the repertoire data. On average, roughly 250,000 unique TCR beta nucleotide sequences were sequenced per donor among 398 genotyped donors of the cohort, with roughly 18% of those sequences being non-productive. Rather than using new phenotypic data, the later analysis identified candidate immune exposures from TCR beta sequences and from how often those sequences occurred across donors. An early release covering about 600 HLA-typed donors comprised about 300 gigabases of sequencing data and around 80 million unique TCR sequences. The aim of the study was to test whether cataloging public T cell receptors could identify signatures of past pathogen exposure. A handful of DR-DQ haplotypes were handled as single units for association and clustering because linkage in the cohort was strong. Typing coverage differed by locus: A, B, C, DRB1 and DQB1 were typed in about 620-640 donors, DQA1 in 522, DPA1 in around 610, and DPB1 in just under 490. A later analysis re-examined previously published TCR beta repertoires from more than 600 donors and added high-resolution HLA genotyping to investigate patterns of TCR occurrence. Every discovery cohort repertoire had been produced on one sequencing platform. The study profiled the T cell repertoires of some 610 subjects by immunosequencing and related them to cytomegalovirus serostatus. The genetic ancestry cluster associated with self-reported Caucasian donors included over 80% of the 300 to 450 genotyped donors. High-throughput TCR immunosequencing, statistical association of individual TCRs with disease status, and machine learning were combined to predict cytomegalovirus infection status.

Results the study describes overall, beyond this receptor: The earlier analysis of 587 of the donors excluded seventeen rarely observed V segments, including chromosome 9 orphons, because counts were too low. Some IMGT-functional V segments, including TRBV6-2 and TRBV6-3, could not be distinguished by the 87-base-pair reads and were therefore excluded. This cohort had only TCR beta chains sequenced, and the lack of alpha or paired-chain data limited which features could be detected. A later analysis found that HLA-associated TCR beta chains were more clonally expanded and had lower generation probabilities than equally common non-associated chains. For the cohort, immune exposure information was limited to CMV serostatus. Presence/absence analyses assumed roughly uniform sequencing depth across donors, an assumption that may not hold. A cluster of highly shared sequence variants was judged likely to be a technical artifact of the sequencing pipeline. Across donors, most TCR sequences were observed very rarely, whereas some public TCRs were present in many individuals. A further reported finding was that TCR beta sequences accurately predicted the HLA-A and HLA-B alleles for most subjects in the first cohort. The study gave a list of some 150 TCR beta chains associated with cytomegalovirus. In a later analysis, TCR association rates were found to vary across HLA loci, with the most associated TCRs seen for DRB1 alleles and the fewest for HLA-C alleles. A later analysis associated 16,951 TCR beta sequences with specific HLA alleles at a false discovery rate of 0.05. The authors suggested that the approach could potentially be extended to other disease states and immunological phenotypes. A later genetic analysis reported fewer N-insertions in productive TCRs among donors in an Asian-associated ancestry cluster than the roughly 670-donor mean. Linkage disequilibrium might explain the correlated functional status among segregating V segments, but an unknown experimental factor could not be ruled out. A few of the identified cytomegalovirus-associated TCR beta chains were confirmed in vitro to be specific for cytomegalovirus antigens. In an earlier analysis of some 500 of the donors, most TCR beta V segments were observed in productive rearrangements about 90% or about 30% of the time, broadly matching IMGT annotations. A later analysis found that most CMV-associated TCR beta chains appeared HLA-restricted, with HLA associations seemingly driven largely by CMV exposure. The classifier was reported to diagnose cytomegalovirus status with high specificity and sensitivity in both the original cohort and the validation cohort. Several of the top co-occurrence clusters appeared to be linked to parvovirus B19, influenza, CMV and Epstein-Barr virus, according to a later analysis. Because some donors lacked HLA typing at each locus, the association tests relied only on the typed subset. Assigning TCR associations to individual alleles was difficult when HLA alleles, especially DR and DQ, strongly co-occurred. An association between a missense DCLRE1C variant and V-gene and J-gene trimming of TCR beta chains was found in a later genetic analysis and replicated in an independent cohort.

Library method: the immunoSEQ multiplex PCR assay. The multiplex PCR relied on a mix of 60 forward primers for TCR Vbeta segments and 13 reverse primers for TCR Jbeta segments. The CDR3 region of rearranged TCR beta genes was amplified from genomic DNA with a multiplex PCR assay. The amplified TCR beta libraries were sequenced on the Illumina HiSeq System as 87-base-pair reads. As for the original processing: In a later analysis, roughly 80 million unique TCR beta chains were counted across the 666 repertoires, and some 10 million of these chains were shared by at least two donors. To remove PCR and sequencing errors, raw reads were error-corrected and collapsed into unique sequences using a nearest-neighbor algorithm that merged closely related sequences. To assign V, D and J gene segments, CDR3 sequences were aligned to IMGT reference sequences. Each retained sequence needed at least a six-nucleotide match to both a V gene segment and a J gene segment. A rearrangement was called productive if the CDR3 had no stop codons and remained in frame with V and J, and every other rearrangement was called non-productive. Following IMGT convention, CDR3 was defined as the stretch from the second conserved V-encoded cysteine to the conserved J-encoded phenylalanine. Sequences without an unambiguous match to a single V gene segment were excluded from the earlier analysis of almost 600 of the donors. In an earlier analysis of a few hundred of the donors, V segments were called functional above 56.7% productive rearrangements and were called segregating when the between-donor standard deviation exceeded 5%. A statistical classification framework was built for diagnosing cytomegalovirus status from the catalog of TCR beta chain sequences. A later analysis assigned V and J genes by comparing TCR nucleotide sequences with IMGT/GENE-DB human TR gene sequences. The TCRdist pipeline was used in a later analysis to assign CDR3 sequences and most-parsimonious VDJ recombination scenarios. In a later analysis, every TCR beta chain was defined by the combination of its CDR3 amino acid sequence and its V-gene family, and reads without a unique V-gene family were dropped. To address suspected cross-contamination and a sequencing artifact, a later analysis removed 592 highly shared, low-generation-probability nucleotide sequences. In a later analysis, a clonal expansion index for each public chain was calculated from normalized within-repertoire ranks of inferred template counts. In a later analysis, generation probabilities were computed with a VDJ recombination model fitted to out-of-frame rearrangements, and the resulting probabilities were checked against IGoR. Hypergeometric tests were used in a later analysis to score TCR-TCR, TCR-HLA and TCR-CMV co-occurrence, with a repertoire-size bias correction applied to the TCR pairs. In a later analysis, false discovery rates were estimated by permuting HLA or CMV assignments 20 times. In a later analysis, co-occurring TCRs were grouped with DBSCAN, and TCRdist sequence similarity was added when clustering was performed within HLA-allele-positive subsets. Repertoires with fewer than 30,000 or more than 120,000 public chains were left out of co-occurrence clustering, as were four to six repertoires with anomalous nucleotide sharing. This is the immuneACCESS table as TCRdb keeps it, with only in-frame sequences that have V and J called. A part of the clones is gone; compared with another copy, unresolved V genes explain less than half, and the rest is unexplained. The V and J calls and clone size are taken from that table; D and trimming were inferred from the DNA. Present in this sample are roughly 150,000 clones, about 75% of which were seen just once. Jointly, the top ten make up about 1.5% of the sample.

Including the terminal cysteine and phenylalanine, the CDR3 comprises 18 residues. The read is trimmed to its CDR3 DNA, 54 bases read in frame from base 1. CDR1 SGHTA and CDR2 FQGNSA were looked up in the germline V gene. V and J are trimmed by 1 base and 6 bases, and the gene matches miss 10 bases of the junction. In total, fewer than 750 healthy bone marrow donors made up the cohort. At the time of sampling, all cohort members were nominally healthy, though unrecorded immune exposures were likely present. The donor was CMV seronegative and belonged to the group of 350 or so seronegative cohort members. A peripheral blood sample was collected from each donor, and TCR beta sequencing was performed on peripheral blood mononuclear cells. Genomic DNA extraction from the blood cell samples was performed with the Qiagen DNeasy Blood Extraction Kit. As to this clone: Its antigen is unknown. It has no much larger one-base neighbor in the sample; base qualities were not kept.

The clonotype was recovered from a woman aged 25 to 39 in good health and CMV-seronegative. The sequenced sample was PBMCs. The sequence joins TRBV7-2 to TRBJ2-2; TRBD2 aligns with 11 central bases. The nucleotide sequence is TGTGCCAGCAGCTTAGTCGCCCTAGCGGGGGGAGGAGCCGGGGAGCTGTTTTTT. The encoded protein is CASSLVALAGGGAGELFF.